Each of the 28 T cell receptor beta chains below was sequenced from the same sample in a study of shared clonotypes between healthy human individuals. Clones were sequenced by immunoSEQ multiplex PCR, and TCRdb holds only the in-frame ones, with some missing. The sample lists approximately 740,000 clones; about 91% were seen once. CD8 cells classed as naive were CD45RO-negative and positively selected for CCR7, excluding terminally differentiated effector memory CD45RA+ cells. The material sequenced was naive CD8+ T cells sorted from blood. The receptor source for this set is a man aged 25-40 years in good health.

CDR3 DNA sequence: TGTGCCTGGAGTGTAATTAATTTGGATGAGCAGTTCTTC. It codes for CAWSVINLDEQFF. The J gene is TRBJ2-1, the V gene TRBV30; D is uncertain. The CDR3 runs to 13 residues. The ends were cut back, 0 bases at V and 8 bases at J, with 11 bases in the middle. CDR1 and CDR2 from the germline V gene are GTSNPN and SVGIG (reference sequence).

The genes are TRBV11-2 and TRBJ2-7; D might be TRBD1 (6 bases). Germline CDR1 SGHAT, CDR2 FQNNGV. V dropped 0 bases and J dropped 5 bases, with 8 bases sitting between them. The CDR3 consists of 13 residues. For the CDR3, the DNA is TGTGCCAGCAGCTTAGATCAGGGGCACGAGCAGTACTTC. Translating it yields CASSLDQGHEQYF.

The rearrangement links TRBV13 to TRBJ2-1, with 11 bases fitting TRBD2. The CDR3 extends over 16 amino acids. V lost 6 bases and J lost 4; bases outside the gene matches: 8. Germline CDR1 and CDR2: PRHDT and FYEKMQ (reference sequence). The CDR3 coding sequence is TGTGCCAGCAGTCACACACTAGCGGGAGTGTACAATGAGCAGTTCTTC. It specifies CASSHTLAGVYNEQFF.

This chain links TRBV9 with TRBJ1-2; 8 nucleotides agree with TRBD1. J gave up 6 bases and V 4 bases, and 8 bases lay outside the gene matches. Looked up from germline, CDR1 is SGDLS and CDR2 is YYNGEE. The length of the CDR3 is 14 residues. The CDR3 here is CASSSTGAVDGYTF. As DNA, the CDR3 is TGTGCCAGCAGCTCGACAGGGGCGGTGGATGGCTACACCTTC.

The CDR3 DNA reads TGTGCCAGCAGTTTATCGGTAGCCCGTGAGCAGTTCTTC. It encodes CASSLSVAREQFF. The V and J genes are TRBV27 and TRBJ2-1; D is uncertain. The CDR3 covers 13 residues. Trimming stripped 0 bases from V and 9 bases from J, with 9 bases between. Per germline, CDR1 MNHEY and CDR2 SMNVEV (reference sequence).

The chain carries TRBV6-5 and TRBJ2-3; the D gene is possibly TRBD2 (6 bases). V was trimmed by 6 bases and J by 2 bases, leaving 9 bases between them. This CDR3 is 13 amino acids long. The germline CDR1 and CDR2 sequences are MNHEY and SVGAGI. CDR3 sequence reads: CASRRDSTDTQYF. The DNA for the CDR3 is TGTGCCAGCAGAAGGGACTCCACAGATACGCAGTATTTT.

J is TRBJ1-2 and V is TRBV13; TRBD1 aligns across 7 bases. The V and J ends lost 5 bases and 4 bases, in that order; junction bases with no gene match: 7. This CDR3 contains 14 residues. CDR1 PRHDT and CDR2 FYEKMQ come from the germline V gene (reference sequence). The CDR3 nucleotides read TGTGCCAGCAGCGGGAGGACAGGTCCCTATGGCTACACCTTC. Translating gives CASSGRTGPYGYTF.

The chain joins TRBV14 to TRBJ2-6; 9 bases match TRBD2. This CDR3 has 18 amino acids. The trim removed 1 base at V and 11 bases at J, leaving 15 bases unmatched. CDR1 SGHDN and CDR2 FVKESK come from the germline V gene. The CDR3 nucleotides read TGTGCCAGCAGCCAAGGCACTAGCGGGTCCCATTGGGTGGACGTCCTGACTTTC. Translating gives CASSQGTSGSHWVDVLTF.

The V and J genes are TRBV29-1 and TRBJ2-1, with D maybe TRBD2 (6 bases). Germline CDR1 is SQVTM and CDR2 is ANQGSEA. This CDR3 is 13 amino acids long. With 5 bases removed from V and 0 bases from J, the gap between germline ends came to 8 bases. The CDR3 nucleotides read TGCAGCGTTAGCGGGCCCTCCTACAATGAGCAGTTCTTC. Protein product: CSVSGPSYNEQFF.

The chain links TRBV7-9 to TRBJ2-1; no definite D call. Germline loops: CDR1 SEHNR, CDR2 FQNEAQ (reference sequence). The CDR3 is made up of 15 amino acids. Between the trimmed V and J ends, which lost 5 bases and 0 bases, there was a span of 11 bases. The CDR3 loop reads CASSPVRSSYNEQFF. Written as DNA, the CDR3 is TGTGCCAGCAGCCCGGTTCGGAGCTCCTACAATGAGCAGTTCTTC.

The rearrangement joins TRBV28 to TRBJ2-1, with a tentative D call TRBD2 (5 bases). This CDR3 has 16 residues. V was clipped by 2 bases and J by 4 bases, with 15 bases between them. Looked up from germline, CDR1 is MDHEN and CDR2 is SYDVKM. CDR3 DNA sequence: TGTGCCAGCAGTTTAGCAGTCAGCGGTTCATACAATGAGCAGTTCTTC. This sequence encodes CASSLAVSGSYNEQFF.

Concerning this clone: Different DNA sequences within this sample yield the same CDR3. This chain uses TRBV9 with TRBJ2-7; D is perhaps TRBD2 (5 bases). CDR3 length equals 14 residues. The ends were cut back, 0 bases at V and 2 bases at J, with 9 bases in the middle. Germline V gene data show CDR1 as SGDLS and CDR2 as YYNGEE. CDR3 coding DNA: TGTGCCAGCAGCGTAGACGGAGGCCCCTACGAGCAGTACTTC. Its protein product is CASSVDGGPYEQYF.

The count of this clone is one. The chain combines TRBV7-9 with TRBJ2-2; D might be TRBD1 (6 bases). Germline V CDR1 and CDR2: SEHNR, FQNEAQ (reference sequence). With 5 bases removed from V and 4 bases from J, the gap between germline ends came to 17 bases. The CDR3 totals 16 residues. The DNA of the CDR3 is TGTGCCAGCAGCGCCCCCCAGGGGCAGAGCACCGGGGAGCTGTTTTTT. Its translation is CASSAPQGQSTGELFF. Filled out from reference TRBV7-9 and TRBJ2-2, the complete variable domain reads DTGVSQNPRHKITKRGQNVTFRCDPISEHNRLYWYRQTLGQGPEFLTYFQNEAQLEKSRLLSDRFSAERPKGSFSTLEIQRTEQGDSAMYLCASSAPQGQSTGELFFGEGSRLTVL.

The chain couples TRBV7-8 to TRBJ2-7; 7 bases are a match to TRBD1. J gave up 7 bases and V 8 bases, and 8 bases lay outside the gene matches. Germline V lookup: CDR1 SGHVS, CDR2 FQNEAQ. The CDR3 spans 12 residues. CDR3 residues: CASGDSAVEQYF. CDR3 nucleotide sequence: TGTGCCAGCGGGGACAGCGCAGTTGAGCAGTACTTC.

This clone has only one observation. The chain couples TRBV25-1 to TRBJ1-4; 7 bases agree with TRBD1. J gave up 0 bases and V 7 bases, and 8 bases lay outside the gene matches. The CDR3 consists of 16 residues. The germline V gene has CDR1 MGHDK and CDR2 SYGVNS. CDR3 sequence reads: CASMEGALATNEKLFF. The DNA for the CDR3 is TGTGCCAGCATGGAGGGGGCCCTTGCAACTAATGAAAAACTGTTTTTT.

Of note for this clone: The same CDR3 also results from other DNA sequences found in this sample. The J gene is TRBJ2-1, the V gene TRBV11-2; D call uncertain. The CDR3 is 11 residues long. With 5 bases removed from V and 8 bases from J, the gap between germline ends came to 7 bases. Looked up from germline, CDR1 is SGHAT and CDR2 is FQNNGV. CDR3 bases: TGTGCCAGCAGCGGTGGGGATGAGCAGTTCTTC. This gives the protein CASSGGDEQFF.

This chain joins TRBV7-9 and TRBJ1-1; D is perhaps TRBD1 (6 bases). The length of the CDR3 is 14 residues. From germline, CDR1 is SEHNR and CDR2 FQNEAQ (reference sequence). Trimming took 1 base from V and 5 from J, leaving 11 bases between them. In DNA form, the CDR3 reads TGTGCCAGCAGCTTAGACACAGGGAGAACTGAAGCTTTCTTT. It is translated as CASSLDTGRTEAFF.

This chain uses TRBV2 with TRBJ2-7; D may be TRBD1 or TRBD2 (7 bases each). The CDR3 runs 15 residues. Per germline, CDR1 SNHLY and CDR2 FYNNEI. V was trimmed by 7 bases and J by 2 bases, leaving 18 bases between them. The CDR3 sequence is CASNTGGDRAYEQYF. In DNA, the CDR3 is TGTGCCAGCAACACTGGGGGGGACAGAGCCTACGAGCAGTACTTC. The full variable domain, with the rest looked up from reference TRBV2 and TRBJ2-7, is EPEVTQTPSHQVTQMGQEVILRCVPISNHLYFYWYRQILGQKVEFLVSFYNNEISEKSEIFDDQFSVERPDGSNFTLKIRSTKLEDSAMYFCASNTGGDRAYEQYFGPGTRLTVT.

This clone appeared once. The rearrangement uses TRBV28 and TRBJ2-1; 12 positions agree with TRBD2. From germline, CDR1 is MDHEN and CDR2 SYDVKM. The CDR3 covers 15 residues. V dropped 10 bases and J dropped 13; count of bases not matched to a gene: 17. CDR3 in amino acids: CATGRAGLAGYSQFF. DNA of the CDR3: TGTGCCACCGGACGGGCGGGACTAGCGGGTTACAGTCAGTTCTTC.

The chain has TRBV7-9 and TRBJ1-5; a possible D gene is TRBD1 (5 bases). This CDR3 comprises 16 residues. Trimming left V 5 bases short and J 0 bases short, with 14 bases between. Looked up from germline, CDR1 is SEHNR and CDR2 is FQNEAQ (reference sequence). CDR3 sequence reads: CASSTTDIGSNQPQHF. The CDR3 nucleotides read TGTGCCAGCAGCACCACGGACATTGGTAGCAATCAGCCCCAGCATTTT.

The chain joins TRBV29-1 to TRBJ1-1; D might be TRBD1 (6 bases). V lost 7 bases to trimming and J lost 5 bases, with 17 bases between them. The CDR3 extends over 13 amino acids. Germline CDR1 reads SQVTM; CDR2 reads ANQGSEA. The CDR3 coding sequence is TGCAGCGCCAGCAGGGGATTTGGAACTGAAGCTTTCTTT. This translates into CSASRGFGTEAFF. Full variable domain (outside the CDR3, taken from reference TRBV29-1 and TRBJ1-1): SAVISQKPSRDICQRGTSLTIQCQVDSQVTMMFWYRQQPGQSLTLIATANQGSEATYESGFVIDKFPISRPNLTFSTLTVSNMSPEDSSIYLCSASRGFGTEAFFGQGTRLTVV.

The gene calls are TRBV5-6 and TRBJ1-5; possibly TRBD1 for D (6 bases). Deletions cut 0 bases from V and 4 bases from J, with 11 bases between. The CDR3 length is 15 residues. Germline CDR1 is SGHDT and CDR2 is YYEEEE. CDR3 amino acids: CASSLAGQGNQPQHF. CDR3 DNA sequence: TGTGCCAGCAGCTTGGCGGGGCAGGGGAATCAGCCCCAGCATTTT. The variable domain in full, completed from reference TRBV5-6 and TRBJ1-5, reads DAGVTQSPTHLIKTRGQQVTLRCSPKSGHDTVSWYQQALGQGPQFIFQYYEEEERQRGNFPDRFSGHQFPNYSSELNVNALLLGDSALYLCASSLAGQGNQPQHFGDGTRLSIL.

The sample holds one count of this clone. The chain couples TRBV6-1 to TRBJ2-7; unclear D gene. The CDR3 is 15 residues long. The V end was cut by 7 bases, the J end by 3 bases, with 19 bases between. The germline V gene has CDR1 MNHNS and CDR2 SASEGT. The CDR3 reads CASNYNHFADYEQYF. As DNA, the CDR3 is TGTGCCAGCAACTACAACCATTTCGCCGACTACGAGCAGTACTTC.

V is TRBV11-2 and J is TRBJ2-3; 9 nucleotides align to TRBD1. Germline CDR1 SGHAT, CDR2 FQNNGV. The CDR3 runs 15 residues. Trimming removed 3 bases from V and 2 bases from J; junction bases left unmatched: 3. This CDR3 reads CASSFRDRDTDTQYF. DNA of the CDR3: TGTGCCAGCAGCTTCCGGGACAGGGACACAGATACGCAGTATTTT.

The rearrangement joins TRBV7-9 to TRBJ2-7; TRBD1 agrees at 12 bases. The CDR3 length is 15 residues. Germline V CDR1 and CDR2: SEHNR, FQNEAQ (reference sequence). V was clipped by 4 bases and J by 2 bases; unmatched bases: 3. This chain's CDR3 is CASSSGTGGPYEQYF. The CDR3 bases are TGTGCCAGCAGCTCCGGGACAGGGGGCCCCTACGAGCAGTACTTC. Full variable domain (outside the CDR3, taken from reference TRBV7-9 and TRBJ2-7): DTGVSQNPRHKITKRGQNVTFRCDPISEHNRLYWYRQTLGQGPEFLTYFQNEAQLEKSRLLSDRFSAERPKGSFSTLEIQRTEQGDSAMYLCASSSGTGGPYEQYFGPGTRLTVT.

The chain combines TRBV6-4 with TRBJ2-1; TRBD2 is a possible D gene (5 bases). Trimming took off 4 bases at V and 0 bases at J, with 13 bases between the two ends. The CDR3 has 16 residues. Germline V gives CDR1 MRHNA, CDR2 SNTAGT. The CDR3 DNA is TGTGCCAGCAGTGCCCGCCCCGAGGGCTCCTACAATGAGCAGTTCTTC. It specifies CASSARPEGSYNEQFF.

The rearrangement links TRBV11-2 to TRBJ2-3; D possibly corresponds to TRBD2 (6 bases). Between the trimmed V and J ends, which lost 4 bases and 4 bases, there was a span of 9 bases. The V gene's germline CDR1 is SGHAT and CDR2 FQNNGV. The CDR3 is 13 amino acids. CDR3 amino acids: CASSSGAADTQYF. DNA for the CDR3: TGTGCCAGCAGCTCGGGAGCTGCAGATACGCAGTATTTT.

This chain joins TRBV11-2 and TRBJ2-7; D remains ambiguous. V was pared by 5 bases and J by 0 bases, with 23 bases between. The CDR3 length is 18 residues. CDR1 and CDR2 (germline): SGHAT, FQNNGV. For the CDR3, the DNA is TGTGCCAGCAGCATCCCGATAGATGATATGGGCTTCTCCTACGAGCAGTACTTC. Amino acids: CASSIPIDDMGFSYEQYF.